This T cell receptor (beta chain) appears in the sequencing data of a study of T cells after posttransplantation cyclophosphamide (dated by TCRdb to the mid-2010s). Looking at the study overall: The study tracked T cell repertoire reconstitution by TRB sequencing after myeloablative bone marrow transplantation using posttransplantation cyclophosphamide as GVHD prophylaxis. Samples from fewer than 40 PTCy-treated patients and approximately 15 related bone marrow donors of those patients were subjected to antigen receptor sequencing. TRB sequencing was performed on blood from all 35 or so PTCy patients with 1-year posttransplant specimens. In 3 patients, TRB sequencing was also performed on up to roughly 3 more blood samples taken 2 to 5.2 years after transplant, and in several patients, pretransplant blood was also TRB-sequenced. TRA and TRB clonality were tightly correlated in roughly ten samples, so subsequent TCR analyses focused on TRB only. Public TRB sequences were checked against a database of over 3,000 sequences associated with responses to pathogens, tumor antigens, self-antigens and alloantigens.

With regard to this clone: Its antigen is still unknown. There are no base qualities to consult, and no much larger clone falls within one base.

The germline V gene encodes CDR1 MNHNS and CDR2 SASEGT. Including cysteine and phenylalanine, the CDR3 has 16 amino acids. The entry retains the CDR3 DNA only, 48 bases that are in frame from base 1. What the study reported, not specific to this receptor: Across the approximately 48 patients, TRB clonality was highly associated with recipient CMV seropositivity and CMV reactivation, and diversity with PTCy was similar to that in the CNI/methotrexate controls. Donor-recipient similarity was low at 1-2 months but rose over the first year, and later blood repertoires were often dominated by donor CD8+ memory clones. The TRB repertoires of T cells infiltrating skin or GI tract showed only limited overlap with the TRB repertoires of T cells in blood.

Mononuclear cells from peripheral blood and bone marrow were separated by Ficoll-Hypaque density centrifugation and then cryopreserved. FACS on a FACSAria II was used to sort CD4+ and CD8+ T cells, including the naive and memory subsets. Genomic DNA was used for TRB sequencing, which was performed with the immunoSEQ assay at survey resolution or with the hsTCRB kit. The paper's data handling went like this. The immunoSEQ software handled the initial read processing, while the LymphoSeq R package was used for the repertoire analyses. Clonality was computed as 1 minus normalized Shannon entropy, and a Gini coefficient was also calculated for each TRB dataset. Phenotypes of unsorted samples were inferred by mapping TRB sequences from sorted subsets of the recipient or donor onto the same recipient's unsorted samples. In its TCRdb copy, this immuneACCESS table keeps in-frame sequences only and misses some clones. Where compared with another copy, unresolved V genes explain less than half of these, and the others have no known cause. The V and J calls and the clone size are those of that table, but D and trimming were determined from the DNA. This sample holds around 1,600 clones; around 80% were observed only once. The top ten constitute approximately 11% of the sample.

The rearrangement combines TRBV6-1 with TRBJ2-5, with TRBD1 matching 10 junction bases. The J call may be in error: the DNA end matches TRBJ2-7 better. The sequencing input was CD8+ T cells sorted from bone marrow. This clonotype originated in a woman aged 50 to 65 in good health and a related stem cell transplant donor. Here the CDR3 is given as CASSEIAGQGSYEQYF. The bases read TGTGCCAGCAGTGAAATAGCGGGACAGGGGTCCTACGAGCAGTACTTC.